The sequence of this TCR beta chain was determined in a study of chemoradiotherapy in HPV16-positive cancers. About the study: Candidate HPV-specific clones and shared TCR motifs came from a couple of HPV16-positive patients.

Points from the study as a whole: In HPV16-positive patients, HPV-responsive T-cell expansion tracked better recurrence-free survival. Only a couple of HPV16-positive patients supplied the functional HPV-specificity definition.

The CDR3 has 15 amino acids. V gave up 6 bases and J gave up 1 base; unmatched junction bases: 4. Per germline, CDR1 SNHLY and CDR2 FYNNEI. Comments on this clone: What it binds is unknown.

Repertoires were sampled repeatedly during chemoradiotherapy. Libraries were prepared by immunoSEQ multiplex PCR; TCRdb keeps only in-frame clonotypes and omits some of them. Here the sample spans about 5,500 clones, about four fifths being singletons. Specimen collection occurred from a patient who underwent chemoradiotherapy. The sequence was obtained from a human donor with HPV-associated anogenital cancer. V usage is TRBV2 and J usage is TRBJ2-7; TRBD2 matches 12 bases. The CDR3 bases are TGTGCCAGCAGGCCGACTAGCGGGAGTTCCTACGAGCAGTACTTC. Translated: CASRPTSGSSYEQYF.